This T cell receptor beta chain emerged from a study of T cell responses to AZD1222 COVID-19 vaccine. Findings and limits, study-wide: Repertoire collection took place solely once the T cell response had peaked.

With respect to this clone: No antigen is known for it.

Sequencing was performed with immunoSEQ multiplex PCR; in TCRdb, only in-frame clones are kept and a portion is missing. Among some 180,000 clones, around nine tenths were seen once, and the ten largest hold 1.5% to 2%. From germline, CDR1 is SGHDN and CDR2 FVKESK. The CDR3 length is 11 residues. The V end lost 4 bases, the J end lost 7 bases, and 5 bases lay between the germline ends. The sample consisted of peripheral blood, taken 28 days after the second AZD1222 dose. V usage is TRBV14 and J usage is TRBJ2-1; D is unclear. This TCR was recovered from an adult who received the AZD1222 COVID-19 vaccine. The CDR3 coding sequence is TGTGCCAGCAGCCCAAAGAATGAGCAGTTCTTC. Its translation is CASSPKNEQFF.